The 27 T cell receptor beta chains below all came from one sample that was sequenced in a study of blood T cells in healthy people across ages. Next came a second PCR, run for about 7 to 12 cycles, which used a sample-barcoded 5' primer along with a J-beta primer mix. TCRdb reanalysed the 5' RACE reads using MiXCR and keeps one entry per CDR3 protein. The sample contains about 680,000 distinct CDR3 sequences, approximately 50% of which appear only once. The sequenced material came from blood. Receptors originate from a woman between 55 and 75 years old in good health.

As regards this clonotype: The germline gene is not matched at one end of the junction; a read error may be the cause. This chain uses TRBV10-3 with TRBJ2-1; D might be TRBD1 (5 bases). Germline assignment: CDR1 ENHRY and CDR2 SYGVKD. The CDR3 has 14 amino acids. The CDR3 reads CAIRAGYSHNEQFF. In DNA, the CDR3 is TGTGCCATCAGGGCAGGGTACTCCCACAATGAGCAGTTCTTC.

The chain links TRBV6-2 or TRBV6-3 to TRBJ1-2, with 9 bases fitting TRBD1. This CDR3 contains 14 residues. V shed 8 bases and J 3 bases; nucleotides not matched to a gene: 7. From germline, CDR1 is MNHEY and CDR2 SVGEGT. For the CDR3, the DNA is TGTGCCAGCTCCCGGGACAGGGACTACTATGGCTACACCTTC. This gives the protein CASSRDRDYYGYTF.

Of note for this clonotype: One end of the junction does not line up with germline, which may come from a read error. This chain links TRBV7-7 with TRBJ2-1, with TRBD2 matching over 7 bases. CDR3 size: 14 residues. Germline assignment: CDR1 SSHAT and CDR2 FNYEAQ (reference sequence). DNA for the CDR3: TGTGCTAGCAGCCCGGGACTAAGCAACAATGAGCAGTTCTTC. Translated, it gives CASSPGLSNNEQFF.

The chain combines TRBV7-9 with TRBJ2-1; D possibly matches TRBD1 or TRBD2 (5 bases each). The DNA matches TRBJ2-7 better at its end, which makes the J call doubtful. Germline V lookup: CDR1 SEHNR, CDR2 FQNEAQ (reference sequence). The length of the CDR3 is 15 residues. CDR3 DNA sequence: TGTGCCAGCAGCCGCAGGGCTAGCTCCTACAATGAGCAGTACTTC. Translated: CASSRRASSYNEQYF.

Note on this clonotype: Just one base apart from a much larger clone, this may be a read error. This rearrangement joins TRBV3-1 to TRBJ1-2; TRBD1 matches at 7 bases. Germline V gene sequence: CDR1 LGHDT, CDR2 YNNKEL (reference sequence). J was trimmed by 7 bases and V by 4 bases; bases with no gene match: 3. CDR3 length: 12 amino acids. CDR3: CASSLQGIGYTF. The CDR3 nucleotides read TGTGCCAGCAGCCTACAGGGGATTGGCTACACCTTC. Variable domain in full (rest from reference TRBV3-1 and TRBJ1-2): DTAVSQTPKYLVTQMGNDKSIKCEQNLGHDTMYWYKQDSKKFLKIMFSYNNKELIINETVPNRFSPKSPDKAHLNLHINSLELGDSAVYFCASSLQGIGYTFGSGTRLTVV.

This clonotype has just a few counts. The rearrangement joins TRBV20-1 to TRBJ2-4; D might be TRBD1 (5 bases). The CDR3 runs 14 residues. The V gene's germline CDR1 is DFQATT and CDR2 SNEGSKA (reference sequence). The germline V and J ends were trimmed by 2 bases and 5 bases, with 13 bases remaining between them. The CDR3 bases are TGCAGTGCTAGACCTGATGTGACAGAAAACATTCAGTACTTC. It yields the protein CSARPDVTENIQYF.

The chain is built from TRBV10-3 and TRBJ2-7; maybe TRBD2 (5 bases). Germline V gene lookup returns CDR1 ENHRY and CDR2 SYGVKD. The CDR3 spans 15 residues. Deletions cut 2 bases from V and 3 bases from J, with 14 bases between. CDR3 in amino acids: CAISENQQGSYEQYF. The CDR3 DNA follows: TGTGCCATCAGTGAGAACCAACAAGGGAGCTACGAGCAGTACTTC.

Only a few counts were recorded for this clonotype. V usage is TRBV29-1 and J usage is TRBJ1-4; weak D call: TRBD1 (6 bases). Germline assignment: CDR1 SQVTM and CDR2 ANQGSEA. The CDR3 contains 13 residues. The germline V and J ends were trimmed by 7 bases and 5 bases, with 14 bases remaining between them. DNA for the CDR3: TGCAGCGGGGCGGGGGCAGGGAATGAAAAACTGTTTTTT. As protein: CSGAGAGNEKLFF.

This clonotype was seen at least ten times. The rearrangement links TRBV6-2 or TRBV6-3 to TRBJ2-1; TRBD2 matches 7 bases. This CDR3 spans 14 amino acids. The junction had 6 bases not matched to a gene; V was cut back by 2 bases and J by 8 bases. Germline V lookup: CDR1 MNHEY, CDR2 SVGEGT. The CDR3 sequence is CASSYVREPYEQFF. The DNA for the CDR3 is TGTGCCAGCAGTTACGTGCGGGAGCCCTATGAGCAGTTCTTC.

In nucleotides, the CDR3 is TGCGCCAGCAGCCAAGCGGCAAGGAACTATGGCTACACCTTC. It is translated as CASSQAARNYGYTF. The chain uses TRBV4-3 and TRBJ1-2; D unclear. The CDR3 has 14 residues. Germline-derived CDR1 and CDR2 are LGHNA and YSLEER. Trimming removed 1 base from V and 2 bases from J, with 8 bases in between.

This CDR3 reads CASSFGQSSTDTQYF. For the CDR3, the DNA is TGCGCCAGCAGCTTCGGGCAGAGTAGCACAGATACGCAGTATTTT. V usage is TRBV5-1 and J usage is TRBJ2-3; no clear D gene. Germline CDR1 and CDR2: SGHRS and YFSETQ. This CDR3 comprises 15 residues. V was cut by 2 bases and J by 0 bases, with 10 bases left in between.

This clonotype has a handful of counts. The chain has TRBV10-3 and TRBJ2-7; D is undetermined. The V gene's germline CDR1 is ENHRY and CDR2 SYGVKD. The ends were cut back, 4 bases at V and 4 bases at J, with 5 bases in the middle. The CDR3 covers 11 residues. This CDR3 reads CAISVGYEQYF. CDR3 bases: TGTGCCATCAGTGTGGGTTACGAGCAGTACTTC.

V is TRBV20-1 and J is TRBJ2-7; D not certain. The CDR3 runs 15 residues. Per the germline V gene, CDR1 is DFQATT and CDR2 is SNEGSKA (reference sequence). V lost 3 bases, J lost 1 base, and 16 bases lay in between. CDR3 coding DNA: TGCAGTGCTAGTCAACCGTCGGAAATTTCCTACGAGCAGTACTTC. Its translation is CSASQPSEISYEQYF.

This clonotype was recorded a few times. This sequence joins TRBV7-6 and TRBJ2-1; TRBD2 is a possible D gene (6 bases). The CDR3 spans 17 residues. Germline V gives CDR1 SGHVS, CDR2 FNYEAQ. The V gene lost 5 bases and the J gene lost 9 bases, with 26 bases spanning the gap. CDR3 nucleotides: TGTGCCAGCAGCGGACATACCGGGACTGCTGAGTTGGGTGAGCAGTTCTTC. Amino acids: CASSGHTGTAELGEQFF. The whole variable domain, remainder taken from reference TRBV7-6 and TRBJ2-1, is GAGVSQSPRYKVTKRGQDVALRCDPISGHVSLYWYRQALGQGPEFLTYFNYEAQQDKSGLPNDRFSAERPEGSISTLTIQRTEQRDSAMYRCASSGHTGTAELGEQFFGPGTRLTVL.

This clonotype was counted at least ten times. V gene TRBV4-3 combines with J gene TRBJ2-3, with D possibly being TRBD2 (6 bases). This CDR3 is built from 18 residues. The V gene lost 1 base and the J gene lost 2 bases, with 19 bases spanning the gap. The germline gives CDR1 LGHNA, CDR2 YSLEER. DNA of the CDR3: TGCGCCAGCAGCCAAGGAGGGACTGTGCTAGAACCCACAGATACGCAGTATTTT. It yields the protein CASSQGGTVLEPTDTQYF.

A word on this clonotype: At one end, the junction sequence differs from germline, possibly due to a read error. CDR3 amino acids: CAGSLIVGVGTGELFF. CDR3 sequence (DNA): TGTGCCGGCAGTTTAATAGTGGGAGTCGGCACCGGGGAGCTGTTTTTT. This chain connects TRBV28 to TRBJ2-2; perhaps TRBD2 as D (5 bases). Germline V gives CDR1 MDHEN, CDR2 SYDVKM. The CDR3 has 16 residues.

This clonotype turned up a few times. Here the CDR3 DNA reads TGTGCCAGCAGTCCATCAGGGGCAGGGGCCTCCTACGAGCAGTACTTC. Translated: CASSPSGAGASYEQYF. The chain recombines TRBV27 with TRBJ2-7; TRBD1 might be the D (6 bases). Trimming stripped 5 bases from V and 0 bases from J, with 17 bases between. Germline V gives CDR1 MNHEY, CDR2 SMNVEV (reference sequence). The CDR3 sequence is 16 residues long.

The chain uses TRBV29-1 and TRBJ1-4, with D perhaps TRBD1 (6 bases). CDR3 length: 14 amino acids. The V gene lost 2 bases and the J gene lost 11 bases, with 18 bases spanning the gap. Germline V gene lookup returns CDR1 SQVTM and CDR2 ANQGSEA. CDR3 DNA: TGCAGCGTTGAAAGCCAGGGGCCTATCGGGAAACTGTTTTTT. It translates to CSVESQGPIGKLFF.

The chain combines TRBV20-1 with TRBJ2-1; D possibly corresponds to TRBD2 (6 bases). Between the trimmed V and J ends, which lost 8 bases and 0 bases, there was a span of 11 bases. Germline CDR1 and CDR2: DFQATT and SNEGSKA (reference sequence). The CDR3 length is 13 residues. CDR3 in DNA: TGCAGTCCTAAGCGGGCCTCCTACAATGAGCAGTTCTTC. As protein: CSPKRASYNEQFF.

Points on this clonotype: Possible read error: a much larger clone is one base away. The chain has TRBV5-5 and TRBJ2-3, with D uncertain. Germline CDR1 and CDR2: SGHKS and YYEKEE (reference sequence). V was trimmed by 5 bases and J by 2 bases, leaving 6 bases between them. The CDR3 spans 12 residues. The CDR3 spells CASRLATDTQYF. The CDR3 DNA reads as TGTGCCAGCAGATTAGCCACAGATACGCAGTATTTT.

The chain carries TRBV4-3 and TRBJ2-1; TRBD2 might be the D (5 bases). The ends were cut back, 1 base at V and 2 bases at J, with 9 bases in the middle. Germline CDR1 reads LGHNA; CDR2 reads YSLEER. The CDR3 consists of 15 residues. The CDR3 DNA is TGCGCCAGCAGCCAAGTCAGCGGCCCCTACAATGAGCAGTTCTTC. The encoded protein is CASSQVSGPYNEQFF.

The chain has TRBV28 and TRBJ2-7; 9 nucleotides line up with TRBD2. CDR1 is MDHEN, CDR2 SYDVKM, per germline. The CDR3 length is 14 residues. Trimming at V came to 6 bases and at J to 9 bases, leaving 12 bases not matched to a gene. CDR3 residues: CASSSGLAVKGQYF. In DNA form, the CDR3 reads TGTGCCAGCAGCTCGGGACTAGCCGTTAAGGGGCAGTACTTC.

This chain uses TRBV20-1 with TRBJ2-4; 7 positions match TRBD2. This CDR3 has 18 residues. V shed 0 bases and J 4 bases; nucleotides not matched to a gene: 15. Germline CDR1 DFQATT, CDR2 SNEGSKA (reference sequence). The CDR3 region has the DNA TGCAGTGCTAGAGATTTGAGCGGGACGGATCTCGGGAAAAACATTCAGTACTTC. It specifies CSARDLSGTDLGKNIQYF.

The CDR3, as DNA: TGTGCCAGCAGCTTACGTGGGAGGCAGATCAATGAGCAGTACTTC. It is translated as CASSLRGRQINEQYF. The V call is TRBV7-2, the J call TRBJ2-1, with TRBD2 as a possible D gene (6 bases). The J call may be incorrect, as the DNA end agrees better with TRBJ2-7. Germline V gives CDR1 SGHTA, CDR2 FQGNSA. The length of the CDR3 is 15 residues.

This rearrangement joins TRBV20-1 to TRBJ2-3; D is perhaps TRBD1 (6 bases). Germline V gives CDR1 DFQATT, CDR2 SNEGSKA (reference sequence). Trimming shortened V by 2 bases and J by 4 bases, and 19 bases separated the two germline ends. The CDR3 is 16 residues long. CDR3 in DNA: TGCAGTGCTAGATGGGGCAGGGGTTGGACTTCAGATACGCAGTATTTT. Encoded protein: CSARWGRGWTSDTQYF.

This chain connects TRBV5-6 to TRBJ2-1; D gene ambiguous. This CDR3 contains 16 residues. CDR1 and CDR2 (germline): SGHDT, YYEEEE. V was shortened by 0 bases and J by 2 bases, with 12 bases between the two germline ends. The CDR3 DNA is TGTGCCAGCAGCTTGGACATCGGGTCACCCTACAATGAGCAGTTCTTC. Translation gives CASSLDIGSPYNEQFF.

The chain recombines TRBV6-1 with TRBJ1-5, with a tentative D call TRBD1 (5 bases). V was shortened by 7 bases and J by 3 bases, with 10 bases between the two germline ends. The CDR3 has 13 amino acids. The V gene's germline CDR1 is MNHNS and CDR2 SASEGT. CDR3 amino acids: CASTGWDNQPQHF. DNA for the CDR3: TGTGCCAGCACAGGGTGGGACAATCAGCCCCAGCATTTT.